What follows is one T cell receptor (beta chain) and its context. Its antigen is currently unknown. This sample is drawn from a study of cytomegalovirus exposure and HLA in healthy donors. Study results and caveats: Reported findings show TCR beta sequences accurately forecast HLA-A and HLA-B alleles in most subjects. A later analysis reported that several of the most significant clusters appeared to be linked to common viral pathogens, among them Epstein-Barr virus. Presence/absence analyses assumed roughly uniform sequencing depth across donors.

The germline V gene encodes CDR1 SNHLY and CDR2 FYNNEI. The CDR3 totals 15 residues. V dropped 7 bases and J dropped 8 bases, with 20 bases sitting between them. Primers included in the PCR were 60 Vbeta and 13 Jbeta primers. Assay used: immunoSEQ multiplex PCR; TCRdb lists only in-frame clones, some missing. Of some 160,000 clones listed, around four fifths are singletons. Sample: PBMCs. The clonotype was recovered from a woman aged 18-35 years in good health and CMV-seronegative. The chain recombines TRBV2 with TRBJ1-4; tentative D call: TRBD1 (6 bases). The DNA for the CDR3 is TGTGCCAGCAAGGGGGACGGGCTCGGGGCGGAAAAACTGTTTTTT. Amino acids: CASKGDGLGAEKLFF.